This TCR beta chain came from a study of blood T cell repertoires in COVID-19. The repertoire was sequenced with immunoSEQ multiplex PCR; TCRdb's copy has only in-frame clones and lacks some. Among 200,000 to 250,000 clones listed, around 80% were seen once. The germline CDR1 and CDR2 sequences are SGHRS and YFSETQ. The CDR3 has 16 residues. V was clipped by 5 bases and J by 2 bases; unmatched bases: 11. V gene TRBV5-1 combines with J gene TRBJ2-7; 9 bases are a match to TRBD1. The receptor was isolated from a woman of 80 years or more with COVID-19, enrolled during active disease. The sample consisted of peripheral blood. CDR3 protein: CASSWQPGQGTYEQYF. CDR3 DNA: TGCGCCAGCAGTTGGCAACCGGGACAGGGAACCTACGAGCAGTACTTC.